This T cell receptor (beta chain) appears in the sequencing data of a study of T cell responses to AZD1222 COVID-19 vaccine (dated by TCRdb to the early 2020s). For the study in its entirety: Because spike-specific TCR depth and breadth did not differ between the two schedules, AZD1222 recipients who got a second dose at roughly 4 weeks were pooled with those who got a second dose at roughly 12 weeks. Trial participants were enrolled by age into 18-55, 56-69 and 70-plus year subgroups, with roughly 160, 29 and 62 TCR-sequenced participants respectively. TCR sequencing covered more than 230 trial participants: 200 to 210 given two doses of AZD1222 and approximately 26 given two doses of MenACWY control vaccine.

The CDR3 regions of human TCRbeta chains were analyzed by immunosequencing. Per the original workflow: Repertoire TCRs were matched against a reference library of SARS-CoV-2-specific TCRs generated with the MIRA antigen-specificity platform. Breadth was defined as the fraction of unique TCRs that were SARS-CoV-2-associated. Depth was defined as the fraction of total T cells that were SARS-CoV-2-associated. Using the MIRA data, each spike-specific TCR was assigned both to the spike region to which the TCR was reactive and to a CD4 or CD8 class. Log10-transformed breadth and depth values were compared by one-way ANOVA with Sidak's multiple comparisons tests. Held by TCRdb, this immuneACCESS table contains in-frame sequences only and omits some clones. Under half of the omission traces to an unresolved V gene where checked; the cause of the rest is unknown. The D gene and trimming were derived from the DNA, and the V and J assignments and clone size from that table. In all, the sample holds 90,000 to 100,000 clones, and 70% to 90% of those were seen once. The leading ten clones occupy less than 3% of the sample.

In regard to this clone: Its antigen has not been determined. Base-call qualities are not available, and no considerably larger clone is one nucleotide away.

The intended sense of this specimen's time point label: baseline before first vaccination. Vaccinee samples came from UK trials COV001 and COV002, including a single-blind randomized controlled phase 2/3 trial of AZD1222 (ChAdOx1 nCoV-19) in healthy adults. For TCRbeta chain sequencing, PBMC samples were collected from trial participants at day 0 and at day 28 after the second dose. CDR1 and CDR2 are drawn from the germline V gene (reference sequence): MNHEY, SMNVEV. The CDR3 covers 13 residues, taking in both the cysteine and the phenylalanine. Of the read, only the CDR3 DNA is kept; its 39 bases are in frame from base 1. On the study overall, not on this receptor specifically: Conclusions about previously exposed vaccinees were limited because only six AZD1222 recipients were SARS-CoV-2 seropositive at baseline. Vaccine-associated CD4 TCRs spanned the whole spike protein, with dominant responses in regions 160-218 and 743-854. Because no day 14 peak-response samples were available, repertoires were characterized only after the peak T cell response. The 56-69-year group was small, and its depth increase did not reach significance, likely because of low power. A significant rise in spike-specific TCR breadth and depth was observed after two AZD1222 doses relative to day 0 and relative to MenACWY recipients. Reportedly, close to half of the unique spike-specific TCRs recognized epitopes lying outside the regions that are mutated in the B.1.351 and B.1.1.7 variants. Participants were mostly white British, with more females than males. The authors suggested clonal diversity may have been underestimated.

The chain is encoded by TRBV27 joined to TRBJ1-1; the D gene identity is not certain. The source of this sequence is an adult in good health. Sequencing was performed on peripheral blood, taken on day 0 of AZD1222 vaccination. The CDR3 loop reads CATRRAGRREAFF. The sequenced DNA: TGTGCGACTAGAAGGGCGGGCCGGAGGGAAGCTTTCTTT.